One sample yielded the 11 T cell receptor beta chains listed below, sequenced in a study of cytomegalovirus exposure and HLA in healthy donors. PCR used 60 Vbeta primers and 13 Jbeta primers. TCRdb's copy holds only in-frame clones and misses some; the assay was immunoSEQ multiplex PCR. The sample carries about 170,000 clones, approximately 80% recorded once. The sequencing input was PBMCs. The receptors stem from a male donor in good health and CMV-seronegative.

In the case of this clone: The identical CDR3 is also encoded by other nucleotide sequences in the sample. The V call is TRBV5-4, the J call TRBJ2-7; 7 nucleotides line up with TRBD1. The CDR3 loop spans 13 amino acids. The trim removed 3 bases at V and 4 bases at J, leaving 4 bases unmatched. Germline loops: CDR1 SGHNT, CDR2 YYREEE (reference sequence). Written as DNA, the CDR3 is TGTGCCAGCAGCTCGGGACAGAATTACGAGCAGTACTTC. This encodes CASSSGQNYEQYF.

This clone was observed once. This rearrangement joins TRBV2 to TRBJ2-1; D gene unclear. Germline V CDR1 and CDR2: SNHLY, FYNNEI. This CDR3 spans 12 amino acids. With 2 bases removed from V and 6 bases from J, the gap between germline ends came to 5 bases. CDR3 region: CASSESLNEQFF. The CDR3 nucleotides are TGTGCCAGCAGTGAATCCCTCAATGAGCAGTTCTTC. Full variable domain (rest looked up from reference TRBV2 and TRBJ2-1): EPEVTQTPSHQVTQMGQEVILRCVPISNHLYFYWYRQILGQKVEFLVSFYNNEISEKSEIFDDQFSVERPDGSNFTLKIRSTKLEDSAMYFCASSESLNEQFFGPGTRLTVL.

The genes are TRBV6-6 and TRBJ1-5, with D possibly being TRBD1 (5 bases). Germline CDR1 reads MNHNY; CDR2 reads SVGAGI (reference sequence). Trimming stripped 0 bases from V and 7 bases from J, with 13 bases between. This CDR3 comprises 15 residues. The CDR3 DNA sequence: TGTGCCAGCAGTTACTCGGGGGGTAACAGGCAGCCCCAGCATTTT. Translated: CASSYSGGNRQPQHF.

This clone was counted a single time. In nucleotides, the CDR3 is TGCGCCAGCAGTCGCGGCAGTTCTCTCTATGGCTACACCTTC. As protein: CASSRGSSLYGYTF. The rearrangement links TRBV23-1 to TRBJ1-2, with unresolved D. TRBV23-1 is an ORF, and what it does is uncertain. V shed 4 bases and J shed 4 bases, with 13 bases lying between them. The length of the CDR3 is 14 residues.

The rearrangement uses TRBV7-2 and TRBJ1-1; D is uncertain. V lost 1 base and J lost 1, with 7 bases in between. Germline lookup yields CDR1 SGHTA and CDR2 FQGNSA. The CDR3 is 14 residues long. The DNA of the CDR3 is TGTGCCAGCAGCTTAGAAGGAGAGAACACTGAAGCTTTCTTT. Protein sequence: CASSLEGENTEAFF.

CDR3: CSVALTGPNTEAFF. CDR3 DNA sequence: TGCAGCGTTGCCCTGACAGGGCCGAACACTGAAGCTTTCTTT. The rearrangement links TRBV29-1 to TRBJ1-1; 7 nucleotides line up with TRBD1. The germline gives CDR1 SQVTM, CDR2 ANQGSEA. V dropped 4 bases and J dropped 1; count of bases not matched to a gene: 6. The CDR3 extends over 14 amino acids.

The chain couples TRBV18 to TRBJ1-3, with D maybe TRBD1 (6 bases). This CDR3 is built from 15 residues. CDR1 and CDR2 (germline): KGHSH, LQKENI. V lost 6 bases and J 2 bases, leaving 14 bases between the germline ends. CDR3 sequence reads: CASSPGRGTGNTIYF. As DNA, the CDR3 is TGTGCCAGCTCTCCCGGAAGGGGGACTGGAAACACCATATATTTT.

This clone was counted only a few times. The chain carries TRBV4-3 and TRBJ2-2, with 7 bases identical to TRBD1. This CDR3 region has 16 residues. Germline CDR1 LGHNA, CDR2 YSLEER. V lost 4 bases and J lost 0; bases outside the gene matches: 5. The CDR3 loop is CASSLGTAANTGELFF. The CDR3 DNA sequence: TGCGCCAGCAGCCTCGGGACAGCCGCGAACACCGGGGAGCTGTTTTTT.

The count of this clone is one. The CDR3 reads CATSRVPGQGRAFF. In DNA, the CDR3 is TGTGCCACCAGCAGGGTCCCGGGACAGGGTCGGGCTTTCTTT. This chain joins TRBV15 and TRBJ1-1; 9 bases line up with TRBD1. Germline V lookup: CDR1 LNHNV, CDR2 YYDKDF (reference sequence). The V and J ends lost 3 bases and 11 bases, in that order; junction bases with no gene match: 10. The CDR3 extends over 14 amino acids.

The J gene is TRBJ1-1, the V gene TRBV19; 10 positions match TRBD1. This CDR3 comprises 16 residues. The V gene's germline CDR1 is LNHDA and CDR2 SQIVND (reference sequence). The V gene end was trimmed by 5 bases and the J gene end by 3 bases; junction bases not matched to a gene: 9. The CDR3 here is CASSPSPGQGYTEAFF. The CDR3 nucleotides read TGTGCCAGTAGTCCATCCCCGGGACAGGGGTACACTGAAGCTTTCTTT. The variable domain in full, with the rest retrieved from reference TRBV19 and TRBJ1-1, is DGGITQSPKYLFRKEGQNVTLSCEQNLNHDAMYWYRQDPGQGLRLIYYSQIVNDFQKGDIAEGYSVSREKKESFPLTVTSAQKNPTAFYLCASSPSPGQGYTEAFFGQGTRLTVV.

The rearrangement uses TRBV2 and TRBJ1-5; 8 bases are a match to TRBD1. CDR3 length equals 13 residues. V trimming: 8 bases; J trimming: 7 bases; junction bases outside the gene matches: 7. In germline, CDR1 is SNHLY, CDR2 FYNNEI. CDR3 protein: CASRQGLGQPQHF. In DNA, the CDR3 is TGTGCCAGCCGACAGGGGCTTGGGCAGCCCCAGCATTTT. Full variable domain (rest looked up from reference TRBV2 and TRBJ1-5): EPEVTQTPSHQVTQMGQEVILRCVPISNHLYFYWYRQILGQKVEFLVSFYNNEISEKSEIFDDQFSVERPDGSNFTLKIRSTKLEDSAMYFCASRQGLGQPQHFGDGTRLSIL.